The 30 T cell receptor beta chains below come from one sample, sequenced in a study of T-cell reconstitution after alpha-beta-depleted transplantation in children. Unique molecular identifiers were built into the TCRbeta library. TCRdb fed the PCR reads into MiXCR, producing one record per CDR3 protein. The sample contains approximately 630,000 distinct CDR3 sequences, about 12% of which appear only once. This specimen consisted of PBMCs, obtained before TCRalphabeta/CD19-depleted stem cell transplant. The receptor source for this set is a girl aged 2 to 9 with congenital amegakaryocytic thrombocytopenia, due to receive a stem cell transplant.

This clonotype has a count of ten or more. The rearrangement uses TRBV28 and TRBJ1-1; D is possibly TRBD1 (5 bases). Germline assignment: CDR1 MDHEN and CDR2 SYDVKM. Trimming cost V 5 bases and J 4 bases, with 17 bases left between them. The CDR3 is made up of 15 amino acids. The CDR3 reads CASSPWTRIRTEAFF. In nucleotides, the CDR3 is TGTGCCAGCAGTCCCTGGACAAGGATCCGCACTGAAGCTTTCTTT.

The chain combines TRBV2 with TRBJ2-3; TRBD2 matches at 9 bases. There are 16 residues in the CDR3. Looked up from germline, CDR1 is SNHLY and CDR2 is FYNNEI. V shed 2 bases and J 6 bases; nucleotides not matched to a gene: 9. The CDR3 DNA sequence: TGTGCCAGCAGTGAACAATGGGCTAGCGGGAAGGATACGCAGTATTTT. It is translated as CASSEQWASGKDTQYF.

The genes are TRBV28 and TRBJ2-7; 7 bases line up with TRBD1. Looked up from germline, CDR1 is MDHEN and CDR2 is SYDVKM. The CDR3 consists of 13 residues. The trim removed 10 bases at V and 2 bases at J, leaving 8 bases unmatched. CDR3 protein: CATKSGQTYEQYF. The CDR3 DNA sequence: TGTGCCACCAAATCGGGACAGACCTACGAGCAGTACTTC.

V usage is TRBV5-1 and J usage is TRBJ1-3; 7 bases line up with TRBD1. The J segment lost 4 bases and the V segment lost 0 bases, leaving 7 bases of the junction unmatched. This CDR3 has 16 residues. Looked up from germline, CDR1 is SGHRS and CDR2 is YFSETQ. DNA of the CDR3: TGCGCCAGCAGCTTGGCGACAGGGTCGGGAGGAAACACCATATATTTT. Residues: CASSLATGSGGNTIYF.

This clonotype was observed many times. The chain carries TRBV5-1 and TRBJ2-3; D assignment may be TRBD1 or TRBD2 (5 bases each). Trimming took 4 bases from V and 7 from J, leaving 16 bases between them. The germline V gene has CDR1 SGHRS and CDR2 YFSETQ. There are 14 residues in the CDR3. CDR3 sequence: CASSARGLSYTQYF. CDR3 sequence (DNA): TGCGCCAGCAGCGCCCGGGGCCTTTCATATACGCAGTATTTT.

This chain links TRBV2 with TRBJ1-1; D is unclear. CDR3 length: 17 residues. Trimming removed 2 bases from V and 0 bases from J, with 16 bases in between. The germline CDR1 and CDR2 sequences are SNHLY and FYNNEI. CDR3 nucleotide sequence: TGTGCCAGCAGTGAATGGCTCACCTTGGGTATGAACACTGAAGCTTTCTTT. Encoded protein: CASSEWLTLGMNTEAFF. Combining the CDR3 with reference TRBV2 and TRBJ1-1 gives the whole variable domain EPEVTQTPSHQVTQMGQEVILRCVPISNHLYFYWYRQILGQKVEFLVSFYNNEISEKSEIFDDQFSVERPDGSNFTLKIRSTKLEDSAMYFCASSEWLTLGMNTEAFFGQGTRLTVV.

This chain links TRBV6-5 with TRBJ2-7, with D hard to call. This CDR3 contains 13 residues. Germline values: CDR1 MNHEY, CDR2 SVGAGI. Trimming removed 0 bases at V and 6 bases at J, with 9 bases between. CDR3 in amino acids: CASSYSSVGEQYF. The CDR3 DNA is TGTGCCAGCAGTTACTCGTCGGTCGGCGAGCAGTACTTC.

This clonotype turned up a few times. The V gene is TRBV15, the J gene TRBJ2-1; D perhaps matches TRBD2 (6 bases). The CDR3 has 14 residues. V lost 11 bases and J lost 0, with 14 bases in between. Germline loops: CDR1 LNHNV, CDR2 YYDKDF (reference sequence). CDR3 bases: TGTGCCTCCAATCCAGCGGGCTCCTACAATGAGCAGTTCTTC. Translation: CASNPAGSYNEQFF. Full variable domain (outside the CDR3, taken from reference TRBV15 and TRBJ2-1): DAMVIQNPRYQVTQFGKPVTLSCSQTLNHNVMYWYQQKSSQAPKLLFHYYDKDFNNEADTPDNFQSRRPNTSFCFLDIRSPGLGDTAMYLCASNPAGSYNEQFFGPGTRLTVL.

A few counts support this clonotype. This rearrangement joins TRBV5-1 to TRBJ2-5; the D gene is possibly TRBD2 (6 bases). Per the germline V gene, CDR1 is SGHRS and CDR2 is YFSETQ. Trimming stripped 4 bases from V and 3 bases from J, with 25 bases between. The CDR3 spans 18 residues. The CDR3 nucleotides read TGCGCCAGCAGCCTCAGGGCACAGCGGAGGGTTCCTGAAGAGACCCAGTACTTC. This gives the protein CASSLRAQRRVPEETQYF.

J is TRBJ2-1 and V is TRBV4-1; D uncertain. CDR1 and CDR2 from the germline V gene are MGHRA and YSYEKL. The V end lost 1 base, the J end lost 9 bases, and 16 bases lay between the germline ends. The CDR3 length is 15 residues. CDR3 sequence: CASSQGRGTPSEQFF. The CDR3 coding sequence is TGCGCCAGCAGCCAAGGACGTGGCACACCTAGTGAGCAGTTCTTC.

Ten or more counts support this clonotype. The rearrangement joins TRBV21-1 to TRBJ1-2; the table's D call, TRBD1, was not checked against the DNA. TRBV21-1 is flagged as a pseudogene. The CDR3 consists of 13 residues. For the CDR3, the DNA is TGTGCCAGCAGCACGAGGGGCGCTTATGGCTACACCTTC. Protein sequence: CASSTRGAYGYTF.

In its sample, this clonotype was seen many times. The chain recombines TRBV4-2 with TRBJ2-1, with 8 bases aligning to TRBD2. CDR1 is LGHNA and CDR2 is YNFKEQ in the germline V gene. Unmatched junction bases numbered 11, after V lost 1 base and J lost 6 bases. The CDR3 totals 17 residues. The CDR3 spells CASSQVGAGEGSNEQFF. CDR3 coding DNA: TGTGCCAGCAGCCAAGTGGGAGCGGGAGAGGGCAGCAATGAGCAGTTCTTC.

This clonotype was found many times. The rearrangement joins TRBV20-1 to TRBJ2-3; D is perhaps TRBD2 (5 bases). Trimming took 0 bases from V and 2 from J, leaving 18 bases between them. CDR3 length: 17 residues. Germline lookup yields CDR1 DFQATT and CDR2 SNEGSKA (reference sequence). CDR3 loop: CSARDGGSPMVTDTQYF. The DNA for the CDR3 is TGCAGTGCTAGAGACGGAGGCTCACCGATGGTCACAGATACGCAGTATTTT.

The chain links TRBV28 to TRBJ2-1; no definite D call. Trimming stripped 7 bases from V and 0 bases from J, with 10 bases between. The V gene's germline CDR1 is MDHEN and CDR2 SYDVKM. The CDR3 runs 14 residues. CDR3 sequence reads: CASTSGYSYNEQFF. For the CDR3, the DNA is TGTGCCAGCACCTCAGGTTACTCCTACAATGAGCAGTTCTTC.

This clonotype was picked up a small number of times. The gene calls are TRBV11-2 and TRBJ1-5; maybe TRBD1 (6 bases). Per germline, CDR1 SGHAT and CDR2 FQNNGV. This CDR3 spans 16 amino acids. With 4 bases removed from V and 0 bases from J, the gap between germline ends came to 13 bases. The CDR3 DNA reads as TGTGCCAGCAGCTCAAACAGGGTTAATAGCAATCAGCCCCAGCATTTT. Translating it yields CASSSNRVNSNQPQHF.

The chain carries TRBV5-1 and TRBJ2-1; 12 bases fit TRBD2. Germline CDR1 is SGHRS and CDR2 is YFSETQ. V shed 5 bases, J shed 8 bases, and the junction held 5 bases outside the gene matches. This CDR3 has 14 residues. The CDR3 protein is CASSTLAGGYEQFF. CDR3 sequence (DNA): TGCGCCAGCAGTACACTAGCGGGAGGCTATGAGCAGTTCTTC. Full variable domain (rest looked up from reference TRBV5-1 and TRBJ2-1): KAGVTQTPRYLIKTRGQQVTLSCSPISGHRSVSWYQQTPGQGLQFLFEYFSETQRNKGNFPGRFSGRQFSNSRSEMNVSTLELGDSALYLCASSTLAGGYEQFFGPGTRLTVL.

This clonotype turned up a few times. V and J are TRBV29-1 and TRBJ2-7; a possible D gene is TRBD2 (6 bases). The CDR3 covers 12 residues. V was cut by 4 bases and J by 3 bases, with 10 bases left in between. The germline V gene has CDR1 SQVTM and CDR2 ANQGSEA. CDR3 amino acids: CSVVVADYEQYF. The CDR3 coding sequence is TGCAGCGTTGTAGTAGCGGACTACGAGCAGTACTTC.

In its sample, this clonotype was seen many times. This sequence joins TRBV5-1 and TRBJ2-3, with 8 bases identical to TRBD1. Germline V gene lookup returns CDR1 SGHRS and CDR2 YFSETQ. The V and J ends lost 3 bases and 2 bases, in that order; junction bases with no gene match: 5. The CDR3 length is 15 residues. The CDR3 region has the DNA TGCGCCAGCAGCTGGACAGGGAGGAACACAGATACGCAGTATTTT. The encoded protein is CASSWTGRNTDTQYF.

This clonotype was seen ten or more times. The chain uses TRBV6-2 or TRBV6-3 and TRBJ2-1; D gene unclear. The CDR3 has 14 residues. Trimming took off 7 bases at V and 4 bases at J, with 14 bases between the two ends. Per germline, CDR1 MNHEY and CDR2 SVGEGT. DNA of the CDR3: TGTGCCAGCAAACCAGTAGGAGCGTACAATGAGCAGTTCTTC. Protein product: CASKPVGAYNEQFF.

This clonotype has ten or more counts. The chain combines TRBV20-1 with TRBJ2-3; D is unclear. V shed 2 bases and J shed 2 bases, with 2 bases lying between them. CDR1 DFQATT and CDR2 SNEGSKA come from the germline V gene (reference sequence). The CDR3 is 11 amino acids. The CDR3 is CSARPTDTQYF. The CDR3 DNA is TGCAGTGCTAGACCCACAGATACGCAGTATTTT.

This clonotype was found a few times. The V and J genes are TRBV5-1 and TRBJ2-1; no reliable D call. The CDR3 length is 15 residues. Germline V lookup: CDR1 SGHRS, CDR2 YFSETQ. V was cut by 0 bases and J by 4 bases, with 11 bases left in between. The CDR3 region is CASSLVPDKYNEQFF. The CDR3 region has the DNA TGCGCCAGCAGCTTGGTCCCTGACAAATACAATGAGCAGTTCTTC.

J is TRBJ1-4 and V is TRBV27; D gene unclear. Trimming removed 8 bases at V and 5 bases at J, with 12 bases between. Germline CDR1 and CDR2: MNHEY and SMNVEV (reference sequence). The CDR3 is made up of 13 amino acids. As DNA, the CDR3 is TGTGCCAGCCGGTTCAGGCCGAATGAAAAACTGTTTTTT. Translating gives CASRFRPNEKLFF. The entire variable domain, with the rest obtained from reference TRBV27 and TRBJ1-4, is as follows: EAQVTQNPRYLITVTGKKLTVTCSQNMNHEYMSWYRQDPGLGLRQIYYSMNVEVTDKGDVPEGYKVSRKEKRNFPLILESPSPNQTSLYFCASRFRPNEKLFFGSGTQLSVL.

The sample holds a few counts of this clonotype. The genes are TRBV24-1 and TRBJ2-3; D unclear. V was shortened by 0 bases and J by 7 bases, with 4 bases between the two germline ends. The CDR3 runs 12 residues. Germline CDR1 and CDR2: KGHDR and SFDVKD. The CDR3 coding sequence is TGTGCCACCAGTGATTTGTTGAATACGCAGTATTTT. Translation: CATSDLLNTQYF.

The V call is TRBV6-4, the J call TRBJ2-1; TRBD2 matches at 7 bases. CDR3 length equals 12 residues. The V segment lost 2 bases and the J segment 10 bases; nucleotides outside the gene matches: 2. CDR1 and CDR2 from the germline V gene are MRHNA and SNTAGT. CDR3 residues: CASSDGEGEQFF. In nucleotides, the CDR3 is TGTGCCAGCAGTGACGGGGAGGGGGAGCAGTTCTTC.

This clonotype was counted many times. V is TRBV6-5 and J is TRBJ1-3; no reliable D call. The germline V gene encodes CDR1 MNHEY and CDR2 SVGAGI. Trimming left V 2 bases short and J 0 bases short, with 5 bases between. The length of the CDR3 is 14 residues. The CDR3 nucleotides are TGTGCCAGCAGTTACACTAGCTCTGGAAACACCATATATTTT. Its protein product is CASSYTSSGNTIYF.

This clonotype has a count of ten or more. V usage is TRBV20-1 and J usage is TRBJ2-5; 10 nucleotides align to TRBD2. From germline, CDR1 is DFQATT and CDR2 SNEGSKA (reference sequence). The CDR3 sequence is 15 residues long. V lost 5 bases to trimming and J lost 2 bases; unmatched junction nucleotides: 8. The CDR3 sequence: CSAYGLAAVQETQYF. Written as DNA, the CDR3 is TGCAGTGCTTATGGACTAGCGGCGGTTCAAGAGACCCAGTACTTC.

This clonotype has a handful of counts. The gene calls are TRBV20-1 and TRBJ2-7; TRBD2 agrees at 7 bases. Germline assignment: CDR1 DFQATT and CDR2 SNEGSKA (reference sequence). V was pared by 4 bases and J by 3 bases, with 6 bases of the junction left unmatched. The CDR3 contains 13 residues. This CDR3 is CSAIPTSDYEQYF. The DNA of the CDR3 is TGCAGTGCTATCCCCACTAGCGACTACGAGCAGTACTTC.

This clonotype was seen repeatedly, ten times or more. V gene TRBV7-2 combines with J gene TRBJ2-2, with 10 bases identical to TRBD2. Trimming took 4 bases from V and 7 from J; bases not matched to a gene: 15. The CDR3 spans 18 residues. Per the germline V gene, CDR1 is SGHTA and CDR2 is FQGNSA. CDR3 sequence (DNA): TGTGCCAGCAGCTCGAATAGCCTAACTAGCGGGATGAACGGGGAGCTGTTTTTT. Its translation: CASSSNSLTSGMNGELFF.

This clonotype appeared many times. V usage is TRBV5-1 and J usage is TRBJ2-7, with D perhaps TRBD2 (6 bases). Germline CDR1 is SGHRS and CDR2 is YFSETQ. The CDR3 is 14 residues long. V lost 1 base, J lost 4 bases, and 12 bases lay in between. The CDR3 region has the DNA TGCGCCAGCAGCTTGTCGGAGGGATGGTACGAGCAGTACTTC. Encoded protein: CASSLSEGWYEQYF.

There are many counts of this clonotype. The chain recombines TRBV20-1 with TRBJ2-7; 9 nucleotides agree with TRBD1. V lost 2 bases, J lost 5 bases, and 7 bases stayed unmatched. Germline CDR1 DFQATT, CDR2 SNEGSKA (reference sequence). This CDR3 has 14 amino acids. CDR3 DNA sequence: TGCAGTGCTAGACTTTCGGACAGGGGCCACGAGCAGTACTTC. Translation gives CSARLSDRGHEQYF.